Included here is one T cell receptor beta chain sequence, with context. The table came from immunoSEQ multiplex PCR; TCRdb's copy has only in-frame clones and leaves some out. Here the sample spans about 290,000 clones, around four fifths being singletons. This sample is part of a study of blood T cell repertoires in COVID-19. The sequencing input was peripheral blood. The TCR was taken from a woman between 50 and 59 years old with active or convalescent COVID-19.

The CDR3 sequence: CASSPLTEQYF. CDR3 sequence (DNA): TGTGCCAGCAGCCCCCTAACCGAGCAGTACTTC. The V gene is TRBV7-9, the J gene TRBJ2-7; D not certain. V was shortened by 5 bases and J by 6 bases, with 8 bases between the two germline ends. The CDR3 is 11 residues long. Per germline, CDR1 SEHNR and CDR2 FQNEAQ (reference sequence). The entire variable domain, with the rest obtained from reference TRBV7-9 and TRBJ2-7, is as follows: DTGVSQNPRHKITKRGQNVTFRCDPISEHNRLYWYRQTLGQGPEFLTYFQNEAQLEKSRLLSDRFSAERPKGSFSTLEIQRTEQGDSAMYLCASSPLTEQYFGPGTRLTVT.